This TCR beta chain derives from a study of patients and donors after allogeneic stem cell transplantation. In this sample, this clonotype turned up once. In TCRdb, the RT-PCR reads were re-called with MiXCR into one record per CDR3 protein. The sample consists of tens of thousands of distinct CDR3 sequences, roughly 52% of them appearing once. This sequence originates from a human donor who was either an allogeneic HSCT recipient or a stem cell or donor lymphocyte infusion donor (not recorded which). It is not recorded whose cells these are; they may come from a transplant donor. The sequencing input was blood, either unsorted or a sorted T cell fraction (not recorded which).

This chain's CDR3 is CASSFTRSYGYTF. The CDR3 DNA is TGTGCCAGCAGTTTTACCAGGAGCTATGGCTACACCTTC. The rearrangement joins TRBV12-3 or TRBV12-4 to TRBJ1-2; no definite D call. Trimming cost V 3 bases and J 4 bases, with 9 bases left between them. CDR3 size: 13 residues.